This is a list of T cell receptor beta chains from one sample in a study of T cell responses to AZD1222 COVID-19 vaccine. Generated by immunoSEQ multiplex PCR, the TCRdb table keeps only in-frame clones and is missing some. The sample lists approximately 92,000 clones, 91% seen once, with roughly 7.5% in the top ten. Specimen: peripheral blood, collected on day 0 of AZD1222 vaccination. Receptors originate from an adult in good health. Both conserved end residues are part of each CDR3. Each record gives: clone size, V gene, D gene, J gene, CDR3 DNA, CDR3 protein. The D gene is left open where the match is weak. A row's size may be missing; if present it is once, few, many or a size class.

>-|TRBV2|-|TRBJ1-6
TGTGCCAGCAGGAGGACATTCTATAATTCACCCCTCCACTTT
CASRRTFYNSPLHF
>-|TRBV27|-|TRBJ1-4
TGTGCCAGCAGACCGAGGGACGGAAATGAAAAACTGTTTTTT
CASRPRDGNEKLFF
>-|TRBV12-5|-|TRBJ1-2
TGTGCTAGTGGCCCCGACCACAGGACACCTCACTATGGCTACACCTTC
CASGPDHRTPHYGYTF
>-|TRBV3-1/TRBV3-2|-|TRBJ1-2
TGTGCCAGCAGCGCCGCTAGGTTCTATGGCTACACCTTC
CASSAARFYGYTF
>once|TRBV7-8|-|TRBJ1-5
TGTGCCAGCAGCTTAGAAAGGGGCCAGCCCCAGCATTTT
CASSLERGQPQHF
>-|TRBV11-3|-|TRBJ1-1
TGTGCCAGCAGTTCTCGGAGGGCCACTGAAGCTTTCTTT
CASSSRRATEAFF
>-|TRBV7-2|-|TRBJ2-7
TGTGCCAGCAGCGAGGGGGGCAGCTCCTACGAGCAGTACTTC
CASSEGGSSYEQYF
>-|TRBV28|TRBD1|TRBJ1-3
TGTGCCAGCACGCCAGGGGGAGAATGGTCTGGAAACACCATATATTTT
CASTPGGEWSGNTIYF
>-|TRBV9|-|TRBJ2-5
TGTGCCAGCAGCCCACCTAGGGGCCAAGGGGAGACCCAGTACTTC
CASSPPRGQGETQYF
>-|TRBV10-3|-|TRBJ1-1
TGTGCCATCAACCCCACTCCAGGGAGGGCTGAAGCTTTCTTT
CAINPTPGRAEAFF
>once|TRBV18|-|TRBJ1-1
TGTGCCAGCTCACCACCCAAGGGGAGGAACACTGAAGCTTTCTTT
CASSPPKGRNTEAFF
>-|TRBV15|-|TRBJ2-2
TGTGCCACCAGCAGAGCCCGCGGGGAGCTGTTTTTT
CATSRARGELFF
>-|TRBV11-3|-|TRBJ1-1
TGTGCCAGCAGCCTATCTGGGAACACTGAAGCTTTCTTT
CASSLSGNTEAFF
>-|TRBV6-1|TRBD1|TRBJ1-3
TGTGCCAGCAGTGAAACAGGGGACTCTGGAAACACCATATATTTT
CASSETGDSGNTIYF
>-|TRBV19|-|TRBJ1-6
TGTGCCAGTAGTCCCCCGGGACATCTCAATTCACCCCTCCACTTT
CASSPPGHLNSPLHF
>-|TRBV9|TRBD1|TRBJ1-2
TGTGCCAGCAGCGTAACAGGGGGCGACTATGGCTACACCTTC
CASSVTGGDYGYTF
>-|TRBV6-6|TRBD1|TRBJ2-7
TGTGCCAGCAGTCCCCGAGGTGGGACAGGGTGGGGAAAAGCCTACGAGCAGTACTTC
CASSPRGGTGWGKAYEQYF
>-|TRBV7-9|-|TRBJ1-1
TGTGCCAGCAGCCCGGACGAGGTAGTAGCTGAAGCTTTCTTT
CASSPDEVVAEAFF
>-|TRBV6-5|TRBD1|TRBJ1-4
TGTGCCAGCAGTACCGGACAGGGGGTTAATGAAAAACTGTTTTTT
CASSTGQGVNEKLFF
>few|TRBV7-8|-|TRBJ1-1
TGTGCCAGCAGCTTAGCACAGTCCTCAGAAGCTTTCTTT
CASSLAQSSEAFF
>-|TRBV30|-|TRBJ1-3
TGTGCCTGGAGCGAGGACAGCTGGATATATTTT
CAWSEDSWIYF
>-|TRBV5-1|TRBD1|TRBJ2-3
TGCGCCAGCAGCCAGGGACAGGGGGCAGATACGCAGTATTTT
CASSQGQGADTQYF
>-|TRBV29-1|-|TRBJ1-2
TGCAGCGCCTCCGGGACCCTCGACTATGGCTACACCTTC
CSASGTLDYGYTF
>-|TRBV7-9|-|TRBJ2-1
TGTGCCAGCAGCTATAGGGACGACTTCAATGAGCAGTTCTTC
CASSYRDDFNEQFF
>once|TRBV5-4|TRBD2|TRBJ2-3
TGTGCCAGCAGCTTTACTTTGCGGGGGGGGGATACGCAGTATTTT
CASSFTLRGGDTQYF
>-|TRBV4-3|-|TRBJ1-1
TGCGCCAGCAGCCAAGATCGGGGGTTCCCTGAAGCTTTCTTT
CASSQDRGFPEAFF
>once|TRBV2|TRBD1|TRBJ1-5
TGTGCCAGCACTGATGACAGGGTTTATCAGCCCCAGCATTTT
CASTDDRVYQPQHF
>-|TRBV5-1|TRBD1|TRBJ1-2
TGCGCCAGCAGCTCCGCGGGACAGGGTTATGGCTACACCTTC
CASSSAGQGYGYTF
>-|TRBV7-6|-|TRBJ2-3
TGTGCCAGCAGCTCGCAGGGATCTGATACGCAGTATTTT
CASSSQGSDTQYF
>-|TRBV6-5|-|TRBJ2-7
TGTGCCAGCAGAGGTCGTGGGGGGACATCCTACGAGCAGTACTTC
CASRGRGGTSYEQYF
>-|TRBV2|-|TRBJ1-5
TGTGCCAGCACGTACGTCCCTCGCAATCAGCCCCAGCATTTT
CASTYVPRNQPQHF
>-|TRBV11-3|-|TRBJ2-1
TGTGCCAGCAGCCCAGCCGAGCGGTGGGATGAGCAGTTCTTC
CASSPAERWDEQFF
>-|TRBV10-3|TRBD2|TRBJ2-2
TGTGCCATCAGTGGAACTAGCGGGAGGGCCGCCGGGGAGCTGTTTTTT
CAISGTSGRAAGELFF
>-|TRBV2|-|TRBJ1-1
TGTGCCAGCAGTGAACAGGGGAACACTGAAGCTTTCTTT
CASSEQGNTEAFF
>-|TRBV3-1/TRBV3-2|TRBD2|TRBJ2-2
TGTGCCAGCAGCCAAGTTGCTAGCGGGGGGGCTAACACCGGGGAGCTGTTTTTT
CASSQVASGGANTGELFF
>-|TRBV9|-|TRBJ2-3
TGTGCCAGCAGCCCCCCCCCGGGAGACTTAGATACGCAGTATTTT
CASSPPPGDLDTQYF
>few|TRBV6-5|-|TRBJ2-7
TGTGCCAGCAGTTACTCATTAACTTCCCCCTACGAGCAGTACTTC
CASSYSLTSPYEQYF
>-|TRBV28|TRBD1|TRBJ2-7
TGTGCCAGCAGCTCCCCCGGGACAGGTTTCTCCTACGAGCAGTACTTC
CASSSPGTGFSYEQYF
>-|TRBV7-8|-|TRBJ2-4
TGTGCCAGCAGCGAAACCCAGGGGAACATTCAGTACTTC
CASSETQGNIQYF
>-|TRBV15|-|TRBJ1-4
TGTGCCACCAGCAGAGTCAATGGTGAAAAACTGTTTTTT
CATSRVNGEKLFF
>-|TRBV5-5|-|TRBJ2-7
TGTGCCAGCAGCTTGGAGGCTTTCGGCCCCATCCTCGGCGAGCAGTACTTC
CASSLEAFGPILGEQYF
>-|TRBV28|-|TRBJ1-2
TGTGCCAGCAGTTTTTTGGGGGCGCCCTATGGCTACACCTTC
CASSFLGAPYGYTF